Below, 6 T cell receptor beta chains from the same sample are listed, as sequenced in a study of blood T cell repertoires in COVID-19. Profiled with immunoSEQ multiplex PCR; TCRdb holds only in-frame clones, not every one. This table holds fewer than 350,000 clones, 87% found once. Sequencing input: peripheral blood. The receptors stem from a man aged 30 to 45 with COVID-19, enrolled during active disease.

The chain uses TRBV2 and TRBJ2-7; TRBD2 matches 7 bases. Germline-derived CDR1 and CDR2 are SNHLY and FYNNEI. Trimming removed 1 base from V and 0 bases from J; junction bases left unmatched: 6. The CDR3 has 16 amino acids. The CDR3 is CASSEGLAAHSYEQYF. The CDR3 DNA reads TGTGCCAGCAGTGAAGGCCTAGCGGCCCACTCCTACGAGCAGTACTTC.

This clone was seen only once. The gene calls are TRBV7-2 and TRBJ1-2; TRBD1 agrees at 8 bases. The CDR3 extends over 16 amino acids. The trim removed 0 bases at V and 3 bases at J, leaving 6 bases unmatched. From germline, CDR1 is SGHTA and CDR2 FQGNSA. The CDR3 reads CASSLAIGQGYYGYTF. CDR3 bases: TGTGCCAGCAGCTTAGCGATCGGACAGGGATACTATGGCTACACCTTC. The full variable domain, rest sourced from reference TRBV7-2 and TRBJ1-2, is GAGVSQSPSNKVTEKGKDVELRCDPISGHTALYWYRQSLGQGLEFLIYFQGNSAPDKSGLPSDRFSAERTGGSVSTLTIQRTQQEDSAVYLCASSLAIGQGYYGYTFGSGTRLTVV.

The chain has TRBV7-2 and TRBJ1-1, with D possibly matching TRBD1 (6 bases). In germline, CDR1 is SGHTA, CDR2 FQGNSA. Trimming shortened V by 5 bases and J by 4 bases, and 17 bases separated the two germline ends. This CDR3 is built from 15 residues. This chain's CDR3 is CASSPRTGGPTEAFF. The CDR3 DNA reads TGTGCCAGCAGCCCAAGAACGGGGGGCCCCACTGAAGCTTTCTTT.

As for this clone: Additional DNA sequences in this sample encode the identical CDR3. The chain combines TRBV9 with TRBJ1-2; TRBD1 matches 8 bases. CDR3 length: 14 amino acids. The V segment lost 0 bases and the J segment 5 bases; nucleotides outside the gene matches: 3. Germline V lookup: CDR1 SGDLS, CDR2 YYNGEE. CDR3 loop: CASSVAQGAYGYTF. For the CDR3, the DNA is TGTGCCAGCAGCGTAGCTCAGGGGGCGTATGGCTACACCTTC.

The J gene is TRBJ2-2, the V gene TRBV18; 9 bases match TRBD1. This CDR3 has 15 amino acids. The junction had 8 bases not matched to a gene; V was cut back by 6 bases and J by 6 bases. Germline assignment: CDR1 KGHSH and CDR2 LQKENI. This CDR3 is CASSAQGQGSGELFF. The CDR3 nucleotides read TGTGCCAGCTCTGCTCAGGGACAGGGCTCCGGGGAGCTGTTTTTT.

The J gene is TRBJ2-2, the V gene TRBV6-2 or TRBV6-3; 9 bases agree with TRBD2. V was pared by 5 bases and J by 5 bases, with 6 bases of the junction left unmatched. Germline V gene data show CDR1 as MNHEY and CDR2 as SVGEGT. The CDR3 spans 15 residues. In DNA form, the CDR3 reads TGTGCCAGCAGTCGCGGACTAGCGAGAACCGGGGAGCTGTTTTTT. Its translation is CASSRGLARTGELFF.